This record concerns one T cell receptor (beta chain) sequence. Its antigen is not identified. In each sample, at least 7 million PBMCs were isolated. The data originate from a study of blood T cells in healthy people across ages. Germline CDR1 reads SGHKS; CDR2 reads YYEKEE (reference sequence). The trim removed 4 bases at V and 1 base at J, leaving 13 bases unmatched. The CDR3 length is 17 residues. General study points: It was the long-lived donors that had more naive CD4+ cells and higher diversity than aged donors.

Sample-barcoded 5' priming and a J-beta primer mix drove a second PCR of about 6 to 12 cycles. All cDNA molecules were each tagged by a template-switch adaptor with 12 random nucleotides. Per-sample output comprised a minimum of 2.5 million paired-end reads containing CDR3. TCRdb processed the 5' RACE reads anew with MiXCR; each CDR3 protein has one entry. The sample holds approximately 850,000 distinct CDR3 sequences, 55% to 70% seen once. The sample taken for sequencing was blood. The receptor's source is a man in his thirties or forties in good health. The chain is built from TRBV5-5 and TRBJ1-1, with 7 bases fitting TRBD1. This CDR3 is CASSPSTGTDSNTEAFF. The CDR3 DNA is TGTGCCAGCAGCCCTTCCACCGGGACAGACTCGAACACTGAAGCTTTCTTT.